This T cell receptor beta chain is from a study of OX40 agonist ivuxolimab in advanced cancers. Describing the broader study: The costimulatory receptor OX40 (CD134) was targeted by ivuxolimab, a fully human IgG2 agonistic monoclonal antibody. Prior anti-PD-1, anti-PD-L1 or anti-CTLA-4 therapy was permitted, and roughly two fifths of dose-escalation patients had received checkpoint inhibitors. The purpose of peripheral TCRbeta sequencing was to test whether ivuxolimab changed TCR sequence diversity and led to clonal T-cell expansion. Intravenous ivuxolimab was administered to patients every 2 weeks at six dose levels: 0.01, 0.1, 0.3, 1.5, 3 and 10 mg/kg. Among the approximately 54 dose-escalation patients, around 20 had hepatocellular carcinoma, approximately 15 melanoma, 9 renal cell carcinoma and 9 head and neck cancer. The paper reports the monotherapy dose-escalation portion (N ≈ 50 patients) of the phase I ivuxolimab trial. In the dose-escalation cohort, 82.7% of patients were male, and the mean age was about 55 years, with a range of about 23 to 90. Partial responses occurred in three dose-escalation patients, of whom one had hepatocellular carcinoma and two had cutaneous melanoma.

Note on this clone: Its specific antigen is unknown. Base qualities are not recorded, but no much larger clone differs from it by a single base.

Genomic DNA was extracted from sorted cells for sequencing of the TCRbeta CDR3 region. The immunoSEQ Assay was used for sequencing of TCRbeta CDR3 regions. This is the immuneACCESS table as TCRdb keeps it, with only in-frame sequences that have V and J called. A part of the clones is gone; compared with another copy, unresolved V genes explain less than half, and the rest is unexplained. The sample table records more than 65,000 clones; 94% of these occur just once. The ten largest make up less than 20% of the sample. The CDR3 holds 12 amino acids from the cysteine to the phenylalanine. Left in the record is the CDR3 DNA by itself, 36 bases read in frame from the first base. The germline ends are 10 bases apart after V is trimmed by 3 bases and J by 7 bases. For CDR1 and CDR2, the germline V gene (reference sequence) lists SGHKS and YYEKEE. What the research found in general, with its limitations: The antigen specificity of the peripheral T cells that underwent clonal expansion was not determined. At doses of 0.1 to 3.0 mg/kg, clonal expansion of both CD4+ and CD8+ blood T cells was observed from baseline to week 6. Low levels of normalized T-cell clonal expansion were also shown by some nonresponding patients. In the 0.1-3.0 mg/kg groups, partial responders had among the lowest normalized peripheral clonal expansion, particularly in CD8+ T cells. After ivuxolimab, more expanded clones were found on average in CD8+ T cells than in CD4+ T cells.

The trial excluded patients who had a history of autoimmune disease or who were on systemic immunosuppression. Peripheral blood for TCR sequencing was collected from all dose cohorts at baseline, on cycle 4 day 1, and on cycle 7 day 1. Samples came from an open-label, multicenter, first-in-human phase I dose-escalation trial of ivuxolimab. Adults with locally advanced or metastatic head and neck squamous cell, hepatocellular, melanoma or renal cell carcinoma were enrolled in the trial. Before TCR sequencing, CD4+ and CD8+ T cells were separately sorted from peripheral blood. The rearranged chain carries TRBV5-5 and TRBJ1-2; the D gene remains uncertain. The TCR originated in an adult with an advanced solid tumor such as melanoma, head and neck, liver or kidney cancer. Specimen: CD4+ or CD8+ T cells sorted from blood, collected in a trial of the OX40 agonist ivuxolimab. The sequenced DNA: TGTGCCAGCAGCTCCCCACGTCCTGGCTACACCTTC. It encodes CASSSPRPGYTF.